This T cell receptor beta chain was sequenced during a study of CD8+CD57+ T cells in acquired aplastic anemia. Across the whole study: DNA from sorted CD4+ and CD8+ cells averaged roughly 3.2 ug. Healthy donors gave approximately 10 million reads on average for CD4+ cells.

This CDR3 has 14 amino acids. The ends were cut back, 6 bases at V and 0 bases at J, with 12 bases in the middle. Study results and limitations: A set of more than 25 CD8+ CDR3 sequences was shared between patients and controls, and these sequences appeared highly expressed in patients. Statistical testing detected no significant gap in CD8+ Simpson's diversity between patients and controls.

Both TCR beta VDJ combination and CDR3 sequence profiling were carried out. Genomic DNA was the template for this profiling. From the reads, TCRdb called clonotypes with MiXCR, one entry per CDR3 protein. The sample holds about 220,000 distinct CDR3 sequences, 34% seen once. This clonotype was recorded at least ten times. Its antigen remains unknown. The clonotype was recovered from a human donor in good health, serving as a control. The sequencing sample was made of sorted CD4+, CD8+, or CD8+CD57+ T cells (not recorded which) from PBMCs. This rearrangement joins TRBV12-3 or TRBV12-4 to TRBJ2-7; D is ambiguous. The CDR3 DNA reads as TGTGCCAGCAGCTCCCGCGTAACCTCCTACGAGCAGTACTTC. Translating it yields CASSSRVTSYEQYF.